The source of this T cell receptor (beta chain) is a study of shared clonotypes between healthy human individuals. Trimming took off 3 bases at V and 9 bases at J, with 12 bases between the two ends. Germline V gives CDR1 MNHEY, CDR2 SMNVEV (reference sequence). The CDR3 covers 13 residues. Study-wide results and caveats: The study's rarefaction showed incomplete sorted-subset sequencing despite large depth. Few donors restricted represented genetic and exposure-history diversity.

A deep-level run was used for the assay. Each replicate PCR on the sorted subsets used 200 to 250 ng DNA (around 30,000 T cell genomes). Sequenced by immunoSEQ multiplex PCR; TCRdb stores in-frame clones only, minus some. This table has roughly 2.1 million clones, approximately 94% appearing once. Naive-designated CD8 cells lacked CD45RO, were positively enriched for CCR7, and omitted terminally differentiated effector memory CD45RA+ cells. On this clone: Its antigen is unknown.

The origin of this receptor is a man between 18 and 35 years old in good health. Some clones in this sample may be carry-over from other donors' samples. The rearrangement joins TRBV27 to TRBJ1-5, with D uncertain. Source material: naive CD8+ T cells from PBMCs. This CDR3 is CASSFGYRGPQHF. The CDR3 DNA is TGTGCCAGCAGTTTCGGGTACCGGGGGCCCCAGCATTTT.